This T cell receptor beta chain originates from a study of Graves' ophthalmopathy and Graves' hyperthyroidism (dated by TCRdb to the late 2010s). Background on the whole study: Peripheral blood was collected at initial diagnosis, before any treatment. To tell Graves' ophthalmopathy apart from Graves' hyperthyroidism, and to predict which patients would progress to ophthalmopathy, the study relied on TCR beta repertoire signatures. In total, 135 blood samples were TCR-sequenced: approximately 42 ophthalmopathy, about 75 hyperthyroidism and some 17 hyperthyroidism-to-ophthalmopathy patients. To explore V-J signatures distinguishing ophthalmopathy from hyperthyroidism, a discovery set of more than 95 patients (around 44 ophthalmopathy, 55 to 60 stable hyperthyroidism) was enrolled. An independent validation cohort was composed of approximately 19 hyperthyroidism patients and 17 patients who later progressed from hyperthyroidism to ophthalmopathy. T-cell repertoires of thyroid tissue and blood were compared in about 6 hyperthyroidism patients. Following sampling, methimazole starting at 30 mg daily was administered to hyperthyroidism patients, and high-dose intravenous methylprednisolone was administered to ophthalmopathy patients. The approximately 100 discovery patients were divided at random into training and test sets in a 7:3 ratio.

This clonotype has ten or more counts. Its antigen is currently not known. Base quality data are lacking; no much larger clone is found one base away. Spanning cysteine to phenylalanine, the CDR3 consists of 13 amino acids. Of all the DNA, just the CDR3 is kept, 39 bases in frame from base 1. CDR1 and CDR2, per the germline V gene (reference sequence), are DFQATT and SNEGSKA. A distance of 15 bases separates the germline ends of V and J, which lose 7 bases and 8 bases respectively. For repertoire sequencing, TCR beta CDR3 regions were amplified from RNA transcripts. The first round was an RT-PCR using HTBI primers with the Qiagen OneStep RT-PCR kit, and this first round was followed by a second-round multiplex PCR, then size selection and purification. Libraries were sequenced paired-end with 100 bp reads on an Illumina HiSeq2000. Processing in the source paper ran as follows. SOAPnuke was used to process the reads, throwing out any read that had adapters, had uncalled bases, had a mean Phred below 15, or lacked an exact constant-primer or identifier match. COPE v1.2.5 was used to merge the high-quality paired reads. Unique nucleotide sequences were defined as clonotypes and aligned to IMGT TRB V, D and J references using MiTCR v1.1. The analysis was limited to V-J combinations with a frequency above 0.0001, which together covered roughly 99% of the repertoires. For each V-J combination, a TCR clonal expansion and chaos score was defined as F50 clonal expansion divided by the chaos observed in the TCRdist matrix. Welch's t-statistics and random forest were used to reduce the features to around 13 V-J combinations, which were then used as input to a naive Bayes classifier. The similarity between thyroid and blood repertoires was quantified using the Morisita-Horn index. In-frame beta chains were kept once TCRdb had trimmed the public reads at Q25 with fastp and called clones with MiXCR. Each entry merges the rows of one CDR3 protein and shows their most common DNA and genes. Clone size and V and J calls follow TCRdb, not the original study. The sample table records 220,000 or so distinct CDR3 sequences; approximately 21% of these occur just once. Under 55% of the sample belongs to the ten largest clones.

The ophthalmopathy patients had moderately to severely active disease, with a Clinical Activity Score of 3 or higher, a NOSPECS grade of 4 or higher, and a disease duration of less than 3 months. Patients were excluded if they had other autoimmune diseases, uncontrolled infections, pregnancy or lactation. Clinical symptoms, serum thyroxine, TRAb, thyroid ultrasound and orbital computed tomography were used for diagnosis. PBMCs were isolated from about 9 ml of fresh peripheral blood by Ficoll-Paque density gradient centrifugation. Total RNA was extracted using Trizol reagent, and RNA quality was checked on an Agilent 2100 Bioanalyzer. Summary of the overall study and its limitations: In cross-validation, the 13-signature model distinguished ophthalmopathy from stable hyperthyroidism with 85% to 90% sensitivity and around 82% specificity, and in the test set the corresponding values were 80% and 75%. In validation, the model predicted ophthalmopathy progression with nearly 71% sensitivity and around 72% specificity; some twelve predicted patients were CT-confirmed with GO in a median of approximately 6.5 months. Most expanded thyroid clonotypes with a frequency above 0.001 also appeared in blood, which suggests that blood repertoires may reflect the immune response in the thyroid. No statistical method was used to predetermine the sample size, and group allocation was not hidden from the investigators.

Sequenced material: peripheral blood. The chain is encoded by TRBV20-1 joined to TRBJ1-6; there is no confident call for the D gene. This TCR was sampled from a woman between 45 and 65 years old with Graves' ophthalmopathy. Donor details come from another sample of the same person, matched by shared clones. The CDR3 has the sequence CSVKGIRDSPLHF. The DNA sequence is TGCAGTGTCAAAGGGATCAGAGATTCACCCCTCCACTTT.